These 12 T cell receptor beta chains originate from one sample sequenced in a study of blood T cell repertoires in COVID-19. The protocol was immunoSEQ multiplex PCR, while the TCRdb copy is restricted to in-frame clones and leaves out a portion. The sample has about 260,000 clones; roughly 86% are singletons. The sequencing input was peripheral blood. All receptors come from a man aged 35-49 years who had recovered from COVID-19.

This chain uses TRBV27 with TRBJ1-2, with D possibly TRBD1 on 6 matching bases. Trimming took 5 bases from V and 6 from J, leaving 19 bases between them. The CDR3 sequence is 15 residues long. Per the germline V gene, CDR1 is MNHEY and CDR2 is SMNVEV (reference sequence). The CDR3 DNA is TGTGCCAGCAGTCAATCGTTTCAGGGGACCCATGGCTACACCTTC. Protein sequence: CASSQSFQGTHGYTF.

The genes are TRBV7-2 and TRBJ2-2; 16 positions agree with TRBD2. Germline-derived CDR1 and CDR2 are SGHTA and FQGNSA. The junction had 2 bases not matched to a gene; V was cut back by 0 bases and J by 4 bases. The CDR3 totals 18 residues. The CDR3 spells CASSLAGTSGGGTGELFF. The CDR3 region has the DNA TGTGCCAGCAGCTTAGCCGGGACTAGCGGGGGGGGCACCGGGGAGCTGTTTTTT.

This clone was observed many times. The V and J genes are TRBV7-9 and TRBJ1-5; TRBD1 matches 9 bases. V gave up 5 bases and J gave up 4 bases; unmatched junction bases: 6. The CDR3 extends over 15 amino acids. The germline V gene has CDR1 SEHNR and CDR2 FQNEAQ (reference sequence). The CDR3 DNA reads as TGTGCCAGCAGCCAACCCGGGACAGGGAATCAGCCCCAGCATTTT. This codes for CASSQPGTGNQPQHF.

This rearrangement joins TRBV6-2 or TRBV6-3 to TRBJ2-7, with TRBD2 identical over 9 bases. The CDR3 covers 16 residues. Trimming cost V 2 bases and J 2 bases; bases outside gene matches: 7. CDR1 and CDR2 from the germline V gene are MNHEY and SVGEGT. The CDR3 reads CASSYPVAGAPYEQYF. The CDR3 nucleotides are TGTGCCAGCAGTTACCCTGTAGCGGGAGCCCCCTACGAGCAGTACTTC.

The chain uses TRBV10-1 and TRBJ2-2; 8 bases map to TRBD2. V lost 3 bases, J lost 1 base, and 4 bases stayed unmatched. Germline V gives CDR1 WNHNN, CDR2 SYGVQD (reference sequence). This CDR3 spans 16 amino acids. The CDR3 bases are TGCGCCAGCAGTGAAGTTAGCGGGAAGAACACCGGGGAGCTGTTTTTT. It is translated as CASSEVSGKNTGELFF.

The V and J genes are TRBV5-1 and TRBJ2-7, with D possibly matching TRBD2 (6 bases). The CDR3 sequence is 14 residues long. Germline V gene data show CDR1 as SGHRS and CDR2 as YFSETQ. V dropped 2 bases and J dropped 0 bases, with 9 bases sitting between them. In nucleotides, the CDR3 is TGCGCCAGCAGCTTTAGCGGCAGCTCCTACGAGCAGTACTTC. This gives the protein CASSFSGSSYEQYF.

This chain uses TRBV11-3 with TRBJ1-1; D is possibly TRBD1 (5 bases). Germline CDR1 and CDR2: SGHNT and YENEEA. This CDR3 contains 14 residues. V lost 1 base, J lost 0 bases, and 6 bases lay in between. The CDR3, as DNA: TGTGCCAGCAGCTTAGGGGGCCTGAACACTGAAGCTTTCTTT. As protein: CASSLGGLNTEAFF. The complete variable domain, with remaining parts taken from reference TRBV11-3 and TRBJ1-1, reads EAGVVQSPRYKIIEKKQPVAFWCNPISGHNTLYWYLQNLGQGPELLIRYENEEAVDDSQLPKDRFSAERLKGVDSTLKIQPAELGDSAVYLCASSLGGLNTEAFFGQGTRLTVV.

The chain uses TRBV6-2 or TRBV6-3 and TRBJ2-3; 10 positions match TRBD2. CDR3 length: 16 residues. Trimming took 6 bases from V and 0 from J; bases not matched to a gene: 6. CDR1 is MNHEY and CDR2 is SVGEGT in the germline V gene. DNA for the CDR3: TGTGCCAGCAGCAGCCTAGCGGGGGCTAGCACAGATACGCAGTATTTT. As protein: CASSSLAGASTDTQYF.

The chain links TRBV5-6 to TRBJ2-3; D is unresolved. The germline gives CDR1 SGHDT, CDR2 YYEEEE. The CDR3 runs to 13 residues. Trimming pared 2 bases from V and 2 bases from J, leaving 6 bases between. CDR3: CASSFTVTDTQYF. The CDR3 nucleotides read TGTGCCAGCAGCTTCACTGTCACAGATACGCAGTATTTT.

V and J are TRBV14 and TRBJ1-3; 8 nucleotides align to TRBD1. Germline CDR1 is SGHDN and CDR2 is FVKESK. With 3 bases clipped from V and 2 bases from J, the junction kept 3 bases outside the gene matches. This CDR3 region has 15 residues. The CDR3 loop is CASSHGQGTGNTIYF. CDR3 in DNA: TGTGCCAGCAGCCATGGACAGGGCACTGGAAACACCATATATTTT.

The chain links TRBV6-5 to TRBJ1-2; D remains unclear. V was shortened by 6 bases and J by 8 bases, with 10 bases between the two germline ends. Germline-derived CDR1 and CDR2 are MNHEY and SVGAGI. The CDR3 runs 11 residues. CDR3 residues: CASRNEGGYTF. The CDR3 bases are TGTGCCAGCAGGAATGAGGGAGGCTACACCTTC.

This chain links TRBV18 with TRBJ1-6, with 8 nucleotides matching TRBD1. V lost 2 bases to trimming and J lost 1 base; unmatched junction nucleotides: 4. Germline V CDR1 and CDR2: KGHSH, LQKENI. CDR3 length: 17 amino acids. The DNA for the CDR3 is TGTGCCAGCTCACCATTACAGGGGGATTCCTATAATTCACCCCTCCACTTT. As protein: CASSPLQGDSYNSPLHF.